This is a list of T cell receptor beta chains from one sample in a study of T-cell reconstitution after alpha-beta-depleted transplantation in children. TCRdb itself ran the PCR reads through MiXCR, one entry per CDR3 protein. The table records 420,000 or so distinct CDR3 sequences, approximately 10% of them present only once. Sequencing was performed on PBMCs from the stem cell graft donor, taken from the stem cell graft. The receptors come from a human donor who donated a stem cell graft to a child with acute myeloid leukemia. The conserved cysteine and the conserved F or W are not part of the CDR3 here. The order of the fields is CDR3 protein, J gene, clone size, V gene, D gene. A D gene is named only where the DNA matches it firmly. The size field is filled for only some rows; it gives once, few, many or a size class.

ASSRLTDTQY TRBJ2-3 many TRBV5-5 -
ASRPTGGGGYT TRBJ1-2 - TRBV6-1 TRBD1
ASSFWGPTGNDEQF TRBJ2-1 few TRBV5-1 -
ASSARGGVKETQY TRBJ2-5 - TRBV5-1 -
ASSYSNHGDTEAF TRBJ1-1 many TRBV6-5 -
ASSEQTRGEQF TRBJ2-1 - TRBV25-1 -
ASSSSAEGEILGTDTQY TRBJ2-3 few TRBV7-3 -
ASSPRDSGANVLT TRBJ2-6 few TRBV9 -
ASSLENVGTQY TRBJ2-3 - TRBV5-1 -
ASSSGVWAGELF TRBJ2-2 few TRBV27 -
ASSPTGFSAGELF TRBJ2-2 few TRBV27 -
ASSQEGFAGNTIY TRBJ1-3 few TRBV3-1 -
AWSVGLDNEQF TRBJ2-1 - TRBV30 -
ASSGTEDNEKLF TRBJ1-4 - TRBV2 -
ASSLQGPGTDTQY TRBJ2-3 many TRBV12-3/TRBV12-4 -
ATSRDLATTGELF TRBJ2-2 few TRBV15 -
ASSLTAKGTEAF TRBJ1-1 - TRBV5-1 -
ASSLEASCEQY TRBJ2-7 few TRBV7-2 -
ALGTGNTGELF TRBJ2-2 many TRBV7-7 -
SATPSGGGQY TRBJ2-7 few TRBV20-1 -
ASSEGASGVQETQY TRBJ2-5 few TRBV5-5 TRBD2
SASGSEVPSYEQY TRBJ2-7 many TRBV20-1 -
ASSVGLAGSYEQY TRBJ2-7 many TRBV18 TRBD2
ASSETQGAGGNTIY TRBJ1-3 - TRBV2 TRBD1
ASSVRVTNTGELF TRBJ2-2 - TRBV9 -
AISGSGETQY TRBJ2-5 few TRBV10-3 -
ASSQRRQGDTQY TRBJ2-3 few TRBV6-2/TRBV6-3 -
ASSRGYNEQF TRBJ2-1 few TRBV6-2/TRBV6-3 -
ASSFLGGSARTDTQY TRBJ2-3 - TRBV7-2 -
ASSLPGDSREQF TRBJ2-1 few TRBV5-6 -
ASRTTYYNEQF TRBJ2-1 - TRBV11-2 -
ASSPRQSSNYGYT TRBJ1-2 few TRBV9 -
ASSAQPGTGPTGELF TRBJ2-2 few TRBV7-3 TRBD1
ATSDLGTGNEQF TRBJ2-1 few TRBV24-1 TRBD1
ASSLIGDNQPQH TRBJ1-5 - TRBV5-5 -
ASSLFGGDGETQY TRBJ2-5 - TRBV5-1 -
ASSEPTGGRTDTQY TRBJ2-3 - TRBV9 TRBD2
ATSDPRTGEETQY TRBJ2-5 many TRBV24-1 TRBD1
SAPRTGASETQY TRBJ2-5 few TRBV20-1 TRBD1
SARDSGGLANYGYT TRBJ1-2 - TRBV20-1 -
SASDERYQETQY TRBJ2-5 - TRBV20-1 -
SPESKNSETQY TRBJ2-5 - TRBV20-1 -
AIGTSGSRDTQY TRBJ2-3 many TRBV10-3 TRBD2
ASSFGGGAGGETQY TRBJ2-5 few TRBV12-3/TRBV12-4 TRBD2
ASSVEASGRAAQY TRBJ2-7 - TRBV9 TRBD2
SATSGRPAGTQY TRBJ2-5 - TRBV20-1 TRBD2
SVEGTERETQY TRBJ2-5 many TRBV29-1 -
ASSYSPGLAGGRSDNEQF TRBJ2-1 - TRBV6-2/TRBV6-3 TRBD2
ASSPDDRETDTQY TRBJ2-3 few TRBV7-9 TRBD1